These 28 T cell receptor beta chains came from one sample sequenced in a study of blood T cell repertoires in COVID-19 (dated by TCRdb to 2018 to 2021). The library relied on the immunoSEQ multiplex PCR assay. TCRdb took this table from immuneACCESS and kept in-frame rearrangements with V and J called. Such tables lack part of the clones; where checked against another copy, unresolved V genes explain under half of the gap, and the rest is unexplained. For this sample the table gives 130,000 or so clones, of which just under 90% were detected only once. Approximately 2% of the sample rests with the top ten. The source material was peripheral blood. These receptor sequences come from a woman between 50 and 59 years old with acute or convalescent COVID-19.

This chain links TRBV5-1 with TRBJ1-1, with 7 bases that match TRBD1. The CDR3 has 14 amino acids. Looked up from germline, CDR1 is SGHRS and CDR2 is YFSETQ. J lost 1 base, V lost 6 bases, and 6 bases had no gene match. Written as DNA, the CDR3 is TGCGCCAGCACCGATCAGGGGGGGAACACTGAAGCTTTCTTT. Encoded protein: CASTDQGGNTEAFF.

The CDR3 coding sequence is TGTGCCAGCAGCTTAGGGAGCGGCTACGAGCAGTACTTC. Amino acid sequence: CASSLGSGYEQYF. The V and J genes are TRBV7-2 and TRBJ2-7; possibly TRBD2 for D (5 bases). Germline V lookup: CDR1 SGHTA, CDR2 FQGNSA. The CDR3 extends over 13 amino acids. With 1 base removed from V and 3 bases from J, the gap between germline ends came to 7 bases.

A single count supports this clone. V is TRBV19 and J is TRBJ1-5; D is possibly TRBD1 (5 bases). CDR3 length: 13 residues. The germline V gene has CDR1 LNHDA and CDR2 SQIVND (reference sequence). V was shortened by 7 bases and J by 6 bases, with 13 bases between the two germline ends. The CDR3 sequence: CASTWGEGQPQHF. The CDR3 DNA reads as TGTGCCAGTACCTGGGGGGAAGGTCAGCCCCAGCATTTT.

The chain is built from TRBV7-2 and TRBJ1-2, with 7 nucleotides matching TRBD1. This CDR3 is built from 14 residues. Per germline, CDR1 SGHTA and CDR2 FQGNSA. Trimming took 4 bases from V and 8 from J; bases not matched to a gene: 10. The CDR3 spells CASSSGLTGSGYTF. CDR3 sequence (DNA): TGTGCCAGCAGCTCCGGGTTGACAGGGAGCGGCTACACCTTC. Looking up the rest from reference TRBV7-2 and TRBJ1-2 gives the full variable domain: GAGVSQSPSNKVTEKGKDVELRCDPISGHTALYWYRQSLGQGLEFLIYFQGNSAPDKSGLPSDRFSAERTGGSVSTLTIQRTQQEDSAVYLCASSSGLTGSGYTFGSGTRLTVV.

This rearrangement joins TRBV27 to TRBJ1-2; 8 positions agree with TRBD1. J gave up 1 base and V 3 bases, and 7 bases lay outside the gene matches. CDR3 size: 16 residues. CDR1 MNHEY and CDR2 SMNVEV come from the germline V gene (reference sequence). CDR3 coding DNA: TGTGCCAGCAGTTTTTCCAGGGGGCAGGATAACTATGGCTACACCTTC. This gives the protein CASSFSRGQDNYGYTF.

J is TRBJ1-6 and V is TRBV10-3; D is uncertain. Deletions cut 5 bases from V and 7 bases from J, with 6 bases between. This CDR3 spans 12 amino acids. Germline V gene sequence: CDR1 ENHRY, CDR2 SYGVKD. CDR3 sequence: CAISSANSPLHF. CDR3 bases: TGTGCCATCAGTAGTGCGAATTCACCCCTCCACTTT.

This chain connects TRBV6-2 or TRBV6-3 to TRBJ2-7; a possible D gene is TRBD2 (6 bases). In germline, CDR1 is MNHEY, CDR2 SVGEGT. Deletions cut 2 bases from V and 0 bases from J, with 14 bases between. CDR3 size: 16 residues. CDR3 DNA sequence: TGTGCCAGCAGTTACACCGGGACTCTCTTCTCCTACGAGCAGTACTTC. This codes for CASSYTGTLFSYEQYF.

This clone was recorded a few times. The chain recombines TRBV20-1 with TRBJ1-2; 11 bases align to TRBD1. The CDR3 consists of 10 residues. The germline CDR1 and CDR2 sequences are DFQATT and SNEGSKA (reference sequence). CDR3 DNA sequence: TGCCCCGGGACAGGGGGTGGCTACACCTTC. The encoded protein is CPGTGGGYTF.

The CDR3 here is CASTPLQRGPPYEQYF. The CDR3 DNA follows: TGTGCCAGCACCCCACTCCAGAGGGGGCCGCCCTACGAGCAGTACTTC. This chain uses TRBV28 with TRBJ2-7; TRBD1 aligns across 7 bases. Germline CDR1 reads MDHEN; CDR2 reads SYDVKM. This CDR3 is 16 amino acids long. V lost 7 bases and J lost 2; bases outside the gene matches: 14.

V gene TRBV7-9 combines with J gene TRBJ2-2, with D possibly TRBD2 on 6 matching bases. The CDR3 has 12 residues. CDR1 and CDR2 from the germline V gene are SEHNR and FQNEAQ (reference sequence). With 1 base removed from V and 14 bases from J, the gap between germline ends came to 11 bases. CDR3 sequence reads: CASSLVPGDLFF. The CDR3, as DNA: TGTGCCAGCAGCTTAGTTCCGGGAGACCTGTTTTTT.

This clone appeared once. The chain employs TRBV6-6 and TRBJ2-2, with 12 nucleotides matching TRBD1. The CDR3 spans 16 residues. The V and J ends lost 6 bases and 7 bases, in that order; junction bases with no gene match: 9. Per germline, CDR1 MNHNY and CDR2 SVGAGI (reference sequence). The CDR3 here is CASRFPGQGANGELFF. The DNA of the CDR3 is TGTGCCAGCAGGTTTCCGGGACAGGGGGCTAACGGGGAGCTGTTTTTT.

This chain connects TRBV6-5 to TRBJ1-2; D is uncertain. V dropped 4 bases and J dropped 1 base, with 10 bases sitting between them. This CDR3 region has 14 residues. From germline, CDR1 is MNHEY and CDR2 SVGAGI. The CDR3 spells CASSSLADNYGYTF. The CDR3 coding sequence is TGTGCCAGCAGTTCCCTCGCAGATAACTATGGCTACACCTTC.

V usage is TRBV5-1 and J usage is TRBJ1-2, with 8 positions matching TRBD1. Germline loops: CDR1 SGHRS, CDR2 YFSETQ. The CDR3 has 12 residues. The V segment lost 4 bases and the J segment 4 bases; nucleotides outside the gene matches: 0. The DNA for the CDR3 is TGCGCCAGCAGCGACAGGGGCTATGGCTACACCTTC. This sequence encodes CASSDRGYGYTF.

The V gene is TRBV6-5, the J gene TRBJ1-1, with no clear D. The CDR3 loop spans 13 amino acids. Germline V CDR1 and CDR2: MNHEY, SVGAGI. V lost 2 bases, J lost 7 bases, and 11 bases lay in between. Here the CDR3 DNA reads TGTGCCAGCAGTTACGTTCGGGGAGATGAAGCTTTCTTT. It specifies CASSYVRGDEAFF.

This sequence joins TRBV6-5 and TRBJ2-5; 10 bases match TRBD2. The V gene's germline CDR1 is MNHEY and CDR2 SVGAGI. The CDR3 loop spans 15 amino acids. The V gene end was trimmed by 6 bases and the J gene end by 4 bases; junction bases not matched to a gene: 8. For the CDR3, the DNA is TGTGCCAGCAGACCCAGCGGGGGGGTATTAGAGACCCAGTACTTC. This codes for CASRPSGGVLETQYF.

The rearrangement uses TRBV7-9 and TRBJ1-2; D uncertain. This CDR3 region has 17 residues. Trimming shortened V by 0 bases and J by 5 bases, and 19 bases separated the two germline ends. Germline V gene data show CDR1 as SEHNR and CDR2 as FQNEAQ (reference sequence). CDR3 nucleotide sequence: TGTGCCAGCAGCTTAGCCCCAGGAACCTTTACCATTTATGGCTACACCTTC. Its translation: CASSLAPGTFTIYGYTF.

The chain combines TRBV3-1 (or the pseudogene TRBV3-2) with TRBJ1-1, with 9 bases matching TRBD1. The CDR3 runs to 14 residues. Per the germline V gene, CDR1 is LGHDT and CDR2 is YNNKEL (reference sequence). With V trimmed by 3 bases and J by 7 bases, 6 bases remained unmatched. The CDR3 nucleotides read TGTGCCAGCAGCCATTGGGACAGGGAGAGTGAAGCTTTCTTT. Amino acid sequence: CASSHWDRESEAFF.

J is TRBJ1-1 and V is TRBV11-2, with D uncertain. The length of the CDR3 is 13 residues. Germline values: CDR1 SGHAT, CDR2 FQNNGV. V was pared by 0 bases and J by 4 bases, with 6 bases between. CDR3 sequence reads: CASSLDLSTEAFF. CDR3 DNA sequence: TGTGCCAGCAGCTTAGATCTCAGCACTGAAGCTTTCTTT.

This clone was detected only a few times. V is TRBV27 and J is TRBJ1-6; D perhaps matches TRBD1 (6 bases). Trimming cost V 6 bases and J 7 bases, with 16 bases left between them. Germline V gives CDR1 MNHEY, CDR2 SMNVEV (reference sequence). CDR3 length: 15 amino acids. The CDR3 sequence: CASSLRGGGNSPLHF. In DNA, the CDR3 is TGTGCCAGCAGCCTTCGCGGGGGGGGCAATTCACCCCTCCACTTT.

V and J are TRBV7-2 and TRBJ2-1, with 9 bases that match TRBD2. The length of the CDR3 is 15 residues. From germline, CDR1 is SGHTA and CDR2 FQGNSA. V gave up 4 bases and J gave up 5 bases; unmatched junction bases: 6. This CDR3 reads CASSSSLAGHNEQFF. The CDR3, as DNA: TGTGCCAGCAGCTCCTCACTAGCGGGCCACAATGAGCAGTTCTTC.

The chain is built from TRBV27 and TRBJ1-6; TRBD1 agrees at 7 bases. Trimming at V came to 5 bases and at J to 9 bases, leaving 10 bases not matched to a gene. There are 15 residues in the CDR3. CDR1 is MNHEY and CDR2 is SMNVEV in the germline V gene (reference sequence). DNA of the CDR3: TGTGCCAGCAGTGCAGGGGGAACCTACGCTTCACCCCTCCACTTT. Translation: CASSAGGTYASPLHF.

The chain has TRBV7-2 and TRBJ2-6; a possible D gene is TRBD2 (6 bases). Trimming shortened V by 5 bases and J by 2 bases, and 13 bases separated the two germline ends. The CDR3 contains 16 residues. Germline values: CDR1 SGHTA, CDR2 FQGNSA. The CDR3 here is CASSLVAGTGANVLTF. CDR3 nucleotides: TGTGCCAGCAGCCTAGTGGCGGGGACTGGGGCCAACGTCCTGACTTTC.

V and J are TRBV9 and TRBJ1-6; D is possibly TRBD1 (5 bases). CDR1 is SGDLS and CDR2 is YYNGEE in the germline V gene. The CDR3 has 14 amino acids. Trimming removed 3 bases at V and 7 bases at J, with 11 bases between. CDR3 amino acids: CASSALGGNSPLHF. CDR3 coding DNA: TGTGCCAGCAGCGCCCTGGGGGGGAATTCACCCCTCCACTTT.

In DNA form, the CDR3 reads TGTGCCAGTGACAGGGGCTATGGCTACACCTTC. It codes for CASDRGYGYTF. J is TRBJ1-2 and V is TRBV5-8; TRBD1 aligns across 8 bases. The trim removed 8 bases at V and 4 bases at J, leaving 1 base unmatched. Germline assignment: CDR1 SGHTS and CDR2 YDEGEE. CDR3 length equals 11 residues.

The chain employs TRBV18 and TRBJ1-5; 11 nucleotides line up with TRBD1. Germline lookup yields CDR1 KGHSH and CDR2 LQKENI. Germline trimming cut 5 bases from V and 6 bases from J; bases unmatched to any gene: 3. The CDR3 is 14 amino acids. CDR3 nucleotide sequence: TGTGCCAGCTCAACGGGACAGGGGGTTCAGCCCCAGCATTTT. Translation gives CASSTGQGVQPQHF.

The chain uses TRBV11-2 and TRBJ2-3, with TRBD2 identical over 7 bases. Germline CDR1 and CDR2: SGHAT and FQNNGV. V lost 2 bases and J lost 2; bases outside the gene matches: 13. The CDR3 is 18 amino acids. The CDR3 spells CASSLWEGGPPNTDTQYF. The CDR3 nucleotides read TGTGCCAGCAGCTTATGGGAGGGAGGGCCCCCTAACACAGATACGCAGTATTTT.

The CDR3 coding sequence is TGTGCCAGCTCACCTACGGAGGCAGGCTATGAAAAACTGTTTTTT. It specifies CASSPTEAGYEKLFF. The V and J genes are TRBV18 and TRBJ1-4, with D unclear. Looked up from germline, CDR1 is KGHSH and CDR2 is LQKENI. Trimming took 3 bases from V and 6 from J, leaving 14 bases between them. The CDR3 has 15 residues.

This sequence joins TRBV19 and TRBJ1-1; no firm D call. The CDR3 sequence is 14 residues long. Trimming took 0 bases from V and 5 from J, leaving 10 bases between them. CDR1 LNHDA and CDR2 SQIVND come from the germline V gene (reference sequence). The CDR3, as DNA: TGTGCCAGTAGTATAGACCCGCGAGATACTGAAGCTTTCTTT. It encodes CASSIDPRDTEAFF.